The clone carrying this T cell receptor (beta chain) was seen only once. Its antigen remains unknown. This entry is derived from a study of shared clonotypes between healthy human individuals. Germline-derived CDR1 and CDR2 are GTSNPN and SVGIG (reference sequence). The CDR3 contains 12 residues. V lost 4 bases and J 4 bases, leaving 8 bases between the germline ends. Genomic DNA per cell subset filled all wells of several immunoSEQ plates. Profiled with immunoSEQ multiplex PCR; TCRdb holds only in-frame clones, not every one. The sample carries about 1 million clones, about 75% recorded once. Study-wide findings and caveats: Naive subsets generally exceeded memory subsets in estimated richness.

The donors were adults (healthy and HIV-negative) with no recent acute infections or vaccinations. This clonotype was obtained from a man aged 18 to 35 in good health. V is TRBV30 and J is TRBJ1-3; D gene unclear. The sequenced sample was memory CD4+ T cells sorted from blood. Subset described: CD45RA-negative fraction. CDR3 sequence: CAWTGVGNTIYF. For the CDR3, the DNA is TGTGCCTGGACCGGGGTGGGAAACACCATATATTTT.